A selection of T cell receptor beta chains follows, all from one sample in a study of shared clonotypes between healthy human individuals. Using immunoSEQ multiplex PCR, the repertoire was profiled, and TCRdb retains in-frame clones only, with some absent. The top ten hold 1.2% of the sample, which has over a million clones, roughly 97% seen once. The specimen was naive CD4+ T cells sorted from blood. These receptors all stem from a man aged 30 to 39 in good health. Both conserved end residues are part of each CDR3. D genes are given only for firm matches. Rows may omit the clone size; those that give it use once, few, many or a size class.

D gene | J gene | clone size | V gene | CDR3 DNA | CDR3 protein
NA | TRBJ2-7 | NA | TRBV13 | TGTGCCAGCAGCCGAGGGGGGGTCGAGCAGTACTTC | CASSRGGVEQYF
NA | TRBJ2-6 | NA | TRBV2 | TGTGCCAGCACTTTCGAGGGGGGGACCAACGTCCTGACTTTC | CASTFEGGTNVLTF
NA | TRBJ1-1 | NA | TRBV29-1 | TGCAGCGTTGAAAAGGGATCGAACACTGAAGCTTTCTTT | CSVEKGSNTEAFF
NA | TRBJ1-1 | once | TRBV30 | TGTGCCTGGAGTCCAGAGACGAACACTGAAGCTTTCTTT | CAWSPETNTEAFF
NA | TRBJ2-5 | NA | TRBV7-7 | TGTGCTAGCAGCTTAGCAGGGTGGGGGCAAGAGACCCAGTACTTC | CASSLAGWGQETQYF
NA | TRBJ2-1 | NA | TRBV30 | TGTGCCATAAGGTCCACCTACAATGAGCAGTTCTTC | CAIRSTYNEQFF
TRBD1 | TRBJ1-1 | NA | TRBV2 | TGTGCCAGCAGTGAAAAGGGGGCGAGCACTGAAGCTTTCTTT | CASSEKGASTEAFF
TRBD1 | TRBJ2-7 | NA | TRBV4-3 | TGCGCCAGCAGCCAGGAACTACAGGGGGCGACTTACGAGCAGTACTTC | CASSQELQGATYEQYF
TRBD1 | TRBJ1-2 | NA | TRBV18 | TGTGCCAGCTCACCGTTGGGACAGGGGCGACAGGTCGGCTACACCTTC | CASSPLGQGRQVGYTF
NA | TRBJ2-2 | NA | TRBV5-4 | TGTGCCAGCATGCCCGGACAGTTAAACACCGGGGAGCTGTTTTTT | CASMPGQLNTGELFF
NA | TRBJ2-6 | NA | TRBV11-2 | TGTGCCAGCAGCTTAGCCTCTGGGGCCAACGTCCTGACTTTC | CASSLASGANVLTF
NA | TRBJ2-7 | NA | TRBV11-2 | TGTGCCAGCAGCTTACCGGGACTGGGCGAGCAGTACTTC | CASSLPGLGEQYF
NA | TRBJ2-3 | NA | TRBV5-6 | TGTGCCAGCAGCTTTCAGGGGCGAGTAGATACGCAGTATTTT | CASSFQGRVDTQYF
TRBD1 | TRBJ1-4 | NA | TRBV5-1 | TGCGCCAGCAGCTCGACAGGGGTGGGTGAAAAACTGTTTTTT | CASSSTGVGEKLFF
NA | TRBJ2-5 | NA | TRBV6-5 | TGTGCCAGCAGTTACTCCGGGGGGCGGGAGACCCAGTACTTC | CASSYSGGRETQYF
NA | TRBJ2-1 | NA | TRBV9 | TGTGCCAGCAGCCCGAGTTTAAGGTTTTCCTACAATGAGCAGTTCTTC | CASSPSLRFSYNEQFF
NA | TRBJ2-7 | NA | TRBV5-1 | TGCGCCAGCAGCTTGGCCCGTCCCTACGAGCAGTACTTC | CASSLARPYEQYF
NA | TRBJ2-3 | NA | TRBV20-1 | TGCAGTGCTAGTTGGGCAGATACGCAGTATTTT | CSASWADTQYF
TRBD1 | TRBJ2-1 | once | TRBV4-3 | TGCGCCAGCCGACAAGGGACAGGGTTCCATGAGCAGTTCTTC | CASRQGTGFHEQFF
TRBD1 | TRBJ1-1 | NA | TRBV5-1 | TGCGCCAGCAGCTTGGGGGGACAGGGAACTGAAGCTTTCTTT | CASSLGGQGTEAFF
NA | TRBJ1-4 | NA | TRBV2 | TGTGCCAGCAGTGATCGGGACGAAAAACTGTTTTTT | CASSDRDEKLFF
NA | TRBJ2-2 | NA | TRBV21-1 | TGTGCCAGCAGCCCTCTGGGACTAGCGGGAGTACCGAACACCGGGGAGCTGTTTTTT | CASSPLGLAGVPNTGELFF
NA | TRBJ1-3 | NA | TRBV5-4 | TGTGCCAGCAGCGGCGGACGCGACGAGGGAAACACCATATATTTT | CASSGGRDEGNTIYF
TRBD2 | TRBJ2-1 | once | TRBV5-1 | TGCGCCAGCAGCTTTGGACTAGCGGGAGACTACAATGAGCAGTTCTTC | CASSFGLAGDYNEQFF
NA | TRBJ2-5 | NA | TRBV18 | TGTGCCAGCTCACCACTGGACGGTGAGACCCAGTACTTC | CASSPLDGETQYF
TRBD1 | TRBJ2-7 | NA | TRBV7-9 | TGTGCCAGCAGCACGGACAGGGCCTACGAGCAGTACTTC | CASSTDRAYEQYF
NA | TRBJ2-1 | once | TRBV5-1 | TGCGCCAGCAGCTTAATTCAGGGTATTACATTAAATGAGCAGTTCTTC | CASSLIQGITLNEQFF
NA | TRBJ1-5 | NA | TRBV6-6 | TGTGCCAGCAGTTACCGTGTGAATCAGCCCCAGCATTTT | CASSYRVNQPQHF
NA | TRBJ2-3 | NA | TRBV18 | TGTGCCAGCTCGCAAAGCCCTAGCACAGATACGCAGTATTTT | CASSQSPSTDTQYF
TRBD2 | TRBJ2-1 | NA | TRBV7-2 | TGTGCCAGCAGCTGGGGGGGCTACAATGAGCAGTTCTTC | CASSWGGYNEQFF
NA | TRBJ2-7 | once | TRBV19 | TGTGCCAGTAGTATCCTCAGGGCTAGCTCCTACGAGCAGTACTTC | CASSILRASSYEQYF
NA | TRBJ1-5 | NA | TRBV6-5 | TGTGCCAGCAGTTTGGTGACGCATCAGCCCCAGCATTTT | CASSLVTHQPQHF
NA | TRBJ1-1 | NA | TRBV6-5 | TGTGCCAGCAATTACGCGAGGAACACTGAAGCTTTCTTT | CASNYARNTEAFF